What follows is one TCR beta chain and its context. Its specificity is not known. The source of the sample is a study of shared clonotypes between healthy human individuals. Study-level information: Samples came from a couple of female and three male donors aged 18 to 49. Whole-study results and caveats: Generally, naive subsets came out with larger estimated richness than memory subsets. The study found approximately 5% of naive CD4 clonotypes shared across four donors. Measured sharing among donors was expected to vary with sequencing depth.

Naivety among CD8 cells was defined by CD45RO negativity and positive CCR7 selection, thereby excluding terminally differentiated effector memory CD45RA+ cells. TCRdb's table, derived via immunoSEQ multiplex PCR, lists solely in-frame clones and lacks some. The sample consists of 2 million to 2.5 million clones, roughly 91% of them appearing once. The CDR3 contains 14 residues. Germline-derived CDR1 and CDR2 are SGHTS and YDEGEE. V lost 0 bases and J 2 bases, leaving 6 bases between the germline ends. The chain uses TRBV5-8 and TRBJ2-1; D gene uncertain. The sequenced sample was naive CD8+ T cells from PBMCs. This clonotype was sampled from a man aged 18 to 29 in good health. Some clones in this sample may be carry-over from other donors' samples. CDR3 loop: CASSLDSAYNEQFF. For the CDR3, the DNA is TGTGCCAGCAGCTTGGACAGTGCCTACAATGAGCAGTTCTTC.